This TCR beta chain originates from a study of cytomegalovirus exposure and HLA in healthy donors. Findings of the study overall: As a later analysis revealed, most CMV-associated TCR beta chains appeared HLA-restricted. In a later analysis, productive TCRs from donors in an Asian-associated ancestry cluster reportedly carried fewer N-insertions than the cohort mean.

Both 60 Vbeta primers and 13 Jbeta primers went into the PCR. Clones were read by immunoSEQ multiplex PCR, and TCRdb kept only the in-frame ones, dropping some. The profile covers under 150,000 clones, with more than 70% appearing a single time and approximately 0.94% taken by the ten largest. Details on this clone: The antigen is undetermined.

The length of the CDR3 is 15 residues. Germline CDR1 reads SGHRS; CDR2 reads YFSETQ. V lost 4 bases to trimming and J lost 4 bases; unmatched junction nucleotides: 8. Input material: PBMCs. This TCR was recovered from a woman in her sixties in good health and CMV-seronegative. The chain combines TRBV5-1 with TRBJ1-2; 9 bases agree with TRBD1. The CDR3 region is CASSTGTGPPYGYTF. DNA of the CDR3: TGCGCCAGCAGCACCGGGACAGGGCCGCCCTATGGCTACACCTTC.